The next 22 T cell receptor beta chains were all read from a single sample in a study of cytomegalovirus exposure and HLA in healthy donors. The PCR employed 60 Vbeta primers together with 13 Jbeta primers. Libraries were prepared by immunoSEQ multiplex PCR; TCRdb keeps only in-frame clonotypes and omits some of them. Altogether tens of thousands of clones are present, about 73% being singletons, with the ten largest covering 15% to 20%. The specimen was PBMCs. These receptors came from a woman aged 60-75 years in good health and CMV-seropositive.

This clone came up a few times. The gene calls are TRBV7-8 and TRBJ1-3; TRBD1 aligns across 7 bases. V trimming: 4 bases; J trimming: 4 bases; junction bases outside the gene matches: 13. Germline lookup yields CDR1 SGHVS and CDR2 FQNEAQ. This CDR3 has 17 amino acids. CDR3 nucleotides: TGTGCCAGCAGCTCCTCACAGGGGACTTCGGGGGGAAACACCATATATTTT. Translated, it gives CASSSSQGTSGGNTIYF.

This chain connects TRBV5-1 to TRBJ2-3; weak D call: TRBD1 (6 bases). The CDR3 covers 16 residues. V was cut by 3 bases and J by 3 bases, with 17 bases left in between. Germline V gene lookup returns CDR1 SGHRS and CDR2 YFSETQ. CDR3 nucleotides: TGCGCCAGCAGCTACACGAACAGGGTAGGAACAGATACGCAGTATTTT. Its translation is CASSYTNRVGTDTQYF.

The genes are TRBV4-1 and TRBJ1-4; D ambiguous. The CDR3 loop spans 14 amino acids. The germline CDR1 and CDR2 sequences are MGHRA and YSYEKL. The V gene lost 0 bases and the J gene lost 10 bases, with 12 bases spanning the gap. The CDR3 nucleotides are TGCGCCAGCAGCCAAGATTTAGTTGGAGGAAAACTGTTTTTT. This encodes CASSQDLVGGKLFF.

V and J are TRBV21-1 and TRBJ1-5. TRBV21-1 is noted as a pseudogene. CDR3 length: 13 amino acids. This CDR3 is CASRRISNQPQHF. CDR3 in DNA: TGTGCCAGCCGGCGGATTAGCAATCAGCCCCAGCATTTT.

CDR3 amino acids: CASSLSSSGLLATGQFF. The DNA of the CDR3 is TGTGCCAGCAGTTTATCGTCTAGCGGTCTACTCGCCACTGGGCAGTTCTTC. The rearrangement links TRBV27 to TRBJ2-1, with 7 positions matching TRBD2. The CDR3 runs 17 residues. V was clipped by 0 bases and J by 12 bases; unmatched bases: 17. Germline assignment: CDR1 MNHEY and CDR2 SMNVEV (reference sequence).

This chain links TRBV9 with TRBJ1-6, with D perhaps matching TRBD1 (6 bases). Germline-derived CDR1 and CDR2 are SGDLS and YYNGEE. V lost 0 bases to trimming and J lost 4 bases, with 14 bases between them. The CDR3 consists of 17 residues. The CDR3 bases are TGTGCCAGCAGCGTAGACGTAGGGGGACATTATAATTCACCCCTCCACTTT. This codes for CASSVDVGGHYNSPLHF.

This clone was counted once. The chain uses TRBV6-1 and TRBJ2-7; D not certain. The CDR3 runs to 13 residues. V was shortened by 8 bases and J by 0 bases, with 11 bases between the two germline ends. From germline, CDR1 is MNHNS and CDR2 SASEGT. CDR3 loop: CASLITSSYEQYF. CDR3 in DNA: TGTGCCAGCCTAATTACGAGCTCCTACGAGCAGTACTTC.

The chain employs TRBV5-1 and TRBJ2-2; TRBD1 is a possible D gene (5 bases). The V gene lost 4 bases and the J gene lost 1 base, with 14 bases spanning the gap. Germline CDR1 SGHRS, CDR2 YFSETQ. This CDR3 contains 16 residues. CDR3 DNA sequence: TGCGCCAGCAGCCCCTATAATAGGGGGAACACCGGGGAGCTGTTTTTT. Protein sequence: CASSPYNRGNTGELFF.

As regards this clone: Without the conserved terminal phenylalanine or tryptophan, this CDR3 likely stems from a read error. The CDR3 DNA sequence: TGTGCCAGCAGCCCGAGGACTGGGGGGGAAATGGAGCAGTACCTC. It encodes CASSPRTGGEMEQYL. The J gene is TRBJ2-7, the V gene TRBV7-9, with 7 bases that match TRBD2. Unmatched junction bases numbered 14, after V lost 5 bases and J lost 7 bases. Germline lookup yields CDR1 SEHNR and CDR2 FQNEAQ (reference sequence). The CDR3 is 15 amino acids.

This chain joins TRBV7-2 and TRBJ2-3; D gene ambiguous. The V gene lost 4 bases and the J gene lost 2 bases, with 13 bases spanning the gap. This CDR3 has 15 residues. From germline, CDR1 is SGHTA and CDR2 FQGNSA. CDR3 nucleotides: TGTGCCAGCAGCTCCCGAAGCCTAATCACAGATACGCAGTATTTT. This encodes CASSSRSLITDTQYF. Filled out from reference TRBV7-2 and TRBJ2-3, the complete variable domain reads GAGVSQSPSNKVTEKGKDVELRCDPISGHTALYWYRQSLGQGLEFLIYFQGNSAPDKSGLPSDRFSAERTGGSVSTLTIQRTQQEDSAVYLCASSSRSLITDTQYFGPGTRLTVL.

This chain uses TRBV7-9 with TRBJ1-1; D is undetermined. The CDR3 runs 12 residues. Germline CDR1 reads SEHNR; CDR2 reads FQNEAQ (reference sequence). The ends were cut back, 3 bases at V and 3 bases at J, with 5 bases in the middle. This CDR3 reads CASSFPYTEAFF. In nucleotides, the CDR3 is TGTGCCAGCAGCTTCCCCTACACTGAAGCTTTCTTT.

In the case of this clone: A junction boundary mismatches the germline segment, possibly from a read error. The chain carries TRBV7-9 and TRBJ2-6; 7 bases are shared with TRBD1. Germline lookup yields CDR1 SEHNR and CDR2 FQNEAQ (reference sequence). CDR3 length equals 18 residues. The DNA of the CDR3 is TGTTCCAGCAGCTCGCCGACAGGGTCGTCCTCTGGGGCCAACGTCCTGACTTTC. The encoded protein is CSSSSPTGSSSGANVLTF.

This CDR3 is CASSRATNAGELFF. CDR3 nucleotides: TGCGCCAGCAGTCGTGCTACCAATGCCGGGGAGCTGTTTTTT. The genes are TRBV5-1 and TRBJ2-2; D is undetermined. Trimming took off 5 bases at V and 6 bases at J, with 14 bases between the two ends. Germline lookup yields CDR1 SGHRS and CDR2 YFSETQ. The CDR3 is 14 amino acids.

This chain uses TRBV4-3 with TRBJ1-2; TRBD1 matches 7 bases. This CDR3 contains 16 residues. The V gene's germline CDR1 is LGHNA and CDR2 YSLEER. V dropped 4 bases and J dropped 0; count of bases not matched to a gene: 8. CDR3 residues: CASSPRIGGSNYGYTF. The CDR3 DNA is TGCGCCAGCAGCCCCCGAATAGGGGGCTCTAACTATGGCTACACCTTC.

As to this clone: One junction end disagrees with the germline gene, perhaps due to a read error. The gene calls are TRBV7-9 and TRBJ1-2; D remains ambiguous. Germline CDR1 and CDR2: SEHNR and FQNEAQ (reference sequence). The CDR3 covers 13 residues. The CDR3 DNA reads TGTTCCAGCAGCTCCCTCTCGTCGGGTGACTACACCTTC. The encoded protein is CSSSSLSSGDYTF.

The V gene is TRBV9, the J gene TRBJ1-6, with D perhaps TRBD1 (6 bases). Germline V gene sequence: CDR1 SGDLS, CDR2 YYNGEE. The CDR3 extends over 15 amino acids. V was pared by 3 bases and J by 6 bases, with 13 bases between. CDR3 loop: CASSADGQFNSPLHF. CDR3 bases: TGTGCCAGCAGCGCAGACGGACAGTTTAATTCACCCCTCCACTTT. Full variable domain (outside the CDR3, taken from reference TRBV9 and TRBJ1-6): DSGVTQTPKHLITATGQRVTLRCSPRSGDLSVYWYQQSLDQGLQFLIQYYNGEERAKGNILERFSAQQFPDLHSELNLSSLELGDSALYFCASSADGQFNSPLHFGNGTRLTVT.

The J gene is TRBJ1-3, the V gene TRBV7-9, with 9 bases that match TRBD1. The CDR3 is 17 residues long. Germline trimming cut 2 bases from V and 4 bases from J; bases unmatched to any gene: 9. Germline-derived CDR1 and CDR2 are SEHNR and FQNEAQ (reference sequence). Here the CDR3 DNA reads TGTGCCAGCAGCTTAAATCACTACAGGGGGCGAGGAAACACCATATATTTT. Amino acids: CASSLNHYRGRGNTIYF.

The gene calls are TRBV4-3 and TRBJ1-2; TRBD1 matches at 9 bases. The ends lost 0 bases at V and 5 bases at J; junction bases unmatched: 7. CDR1 is LGHNA and CDR2 is YSLEER in the germline V gene. There are 16 residues in the CDR3. The DNA of the CDR3 is TGCGCCAGCAGCCAAGATCATGGGACAGGGAAGTATGGCTACACCTTC. It translates to CASSQDHGTGKYGYTF.

The chain joins TRBV19 to TRBJ1-2; D call uncertain. The CDR3 is 12 amino acids. Per the germline V gene, CDR1 is LNHDA and CDR2 is SQIVND (reference sequence). V lost 3 bases and J lost 3, with 5 bases in between. CDR3 loop: CASSIRYYGYTF. Written as DNA, the CDR3 is TGTGCCAGTAGTATCCGTTACTATGGCTACACCTTC.

This chain connects TRBV5-1 to TRBJ2-3, with 8 bases identical to TRBD2. The germline V gene has CDR1 SGHRS and CDR2 YFSETQ. The CDR3 covers 14 residues. J was trimmed by 5 bases and V by 4 bases; bases with no gene match: 6. CDR3 DNA sequence: TGCGCCAGCAGCGCAGCGGGGGCGGGAGATACGCAGTATTTT. Translated: CASSAAGAGDTQYF. The variable domain in full, with the rest retrieved from reference TRBV5-1 and TRBJ2-3, is KAGVTQTPRYLIKTRGQQVTLSCSPISGHRSVSWYQQTPGQGLQFLFEYFSETQRNKGNFPGRFSGRQFSNSRSEMNVSTLELGDSALYLCASSAAGAGDTQYFGPGTRLTVL.

This chain links TRBV5-1 with TRBJ2-6; D gene ambiguous. CDR1 and CDR2 from the germline V gene are SGHRS and YFSETQ. The CDR3 contains 15 residues. With 0 bases removed from V and 1 base from J, the gap between germline ends came to 5 bases. CDR3 in amino acids: CASSLGQSGANVLTF. CDR3 coding DNA: TGCGCCAGCAGCTTGGGGCAATCTGGGGCCAACGTCCTGACTTTC.

Only one count was recorded for this clone. The chain recombines TRBV18 with TRBJ1-4; 8 positions match TRBD1. The germline V gene has CDR1 KGHSH and CDR2 LQKENI. There are 15 residues in the CDR3. V shed 3 bases, J shed 5 bases, and the junction held 5 bases outside the gene matches. The CDR3: CASSPRGQGNEKLFF. The CDR3 DNA is TGTGCCAGCTCACCCCGCGGACAGGGAAATGAAAAACTGTTTTTT.